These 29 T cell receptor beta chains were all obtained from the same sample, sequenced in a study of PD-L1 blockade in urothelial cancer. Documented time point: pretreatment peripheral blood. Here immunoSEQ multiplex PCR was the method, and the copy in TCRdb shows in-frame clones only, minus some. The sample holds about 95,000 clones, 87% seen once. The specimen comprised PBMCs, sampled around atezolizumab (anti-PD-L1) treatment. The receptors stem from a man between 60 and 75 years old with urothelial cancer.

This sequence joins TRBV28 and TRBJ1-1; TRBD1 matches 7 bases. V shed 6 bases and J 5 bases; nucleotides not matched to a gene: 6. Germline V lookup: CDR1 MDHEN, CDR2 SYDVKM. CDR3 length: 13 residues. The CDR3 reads CASRTGSRTEAFF. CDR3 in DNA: TGTGCCAGCAGGACAGGGTCGCGGACTGAAGCTTTCTTT. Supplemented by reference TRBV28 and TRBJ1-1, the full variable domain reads DVKVTQSSRYLVKRTGEKVFLECVQDMDHENMFWYRQDPGLGLRLIYFSYDVKMKEKGDIPEGYSVSREKKERFSLILESASTNQTSMYLCASRTGSRTEAFFGQGTRLTVV.

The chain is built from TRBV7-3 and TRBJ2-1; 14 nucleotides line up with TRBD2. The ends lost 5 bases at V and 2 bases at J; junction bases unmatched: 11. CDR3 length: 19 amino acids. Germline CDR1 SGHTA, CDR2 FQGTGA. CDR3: CASSPQPGLAGGPYNEQFF. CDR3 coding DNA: TGTGCCAGCAGCCCACAGCCCGGACTAGCGGGGGGCCCCTACAATGAGCAGTTCTTC.

CDR3 sequence reads: CSVERGASTDTQYF. DNA for the CDR3: TGCAGCGTTGAACGCGGGGCGAGCACAGATACGCAGTATTTT. The rearrangement uses TRBV29-1 and TRBJ2-3; perhaps TRBD2 as D (6 bases). The CDR3 sequence is 14 residues long. Germline-derived CDR1 and CDR2 are SQVTM and ANQGSEA. The V gene lost 2 bases and the J gene lost 0 bases, with 9 bases spanning the gap.

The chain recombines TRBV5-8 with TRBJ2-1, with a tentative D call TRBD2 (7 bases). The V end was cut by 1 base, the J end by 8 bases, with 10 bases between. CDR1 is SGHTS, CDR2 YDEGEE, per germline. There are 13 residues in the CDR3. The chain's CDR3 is CASSLKGGDEQFF. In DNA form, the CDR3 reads TGTGCCAGCAGCTTGAAAGGGGGGGATGAGCAGTTCTTC.

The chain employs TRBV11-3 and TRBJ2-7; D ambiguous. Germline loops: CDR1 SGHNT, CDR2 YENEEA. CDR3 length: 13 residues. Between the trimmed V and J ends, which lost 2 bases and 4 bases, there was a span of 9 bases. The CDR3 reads CASSLNLGYEQYF. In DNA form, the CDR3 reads TGTGCCAGCAGCTTAAATCTAGGATACGAGCAGTACTTC.

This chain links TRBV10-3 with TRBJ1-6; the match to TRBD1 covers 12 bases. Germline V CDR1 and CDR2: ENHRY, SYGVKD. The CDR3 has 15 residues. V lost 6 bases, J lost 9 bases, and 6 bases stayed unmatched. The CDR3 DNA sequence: TGTGCCATCAGACGGGACAGGGGGCGTATTTCACCCCTCCACTTT. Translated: CAIRRDRGRISPLHF.

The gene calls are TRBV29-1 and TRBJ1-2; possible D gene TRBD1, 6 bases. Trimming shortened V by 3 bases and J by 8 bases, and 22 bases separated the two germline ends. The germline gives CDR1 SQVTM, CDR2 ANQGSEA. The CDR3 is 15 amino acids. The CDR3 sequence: CSVDLPQGQKMGYTF. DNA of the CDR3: TGCAGCGTTGACCTTCCCCAGGGGCAGAAAATGGGCTACACCTTC. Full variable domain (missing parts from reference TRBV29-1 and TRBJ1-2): SAVISQKPSRDICQRGTSLTIQCQVDSQVTMMFWYRQQPGQSLTLIATANQGSEATYESGFVIDKFPISRPNLTFSTLTVSNMSPEDSSIYLCSVDLPQGQKMGYTFGSGTRLTVV.

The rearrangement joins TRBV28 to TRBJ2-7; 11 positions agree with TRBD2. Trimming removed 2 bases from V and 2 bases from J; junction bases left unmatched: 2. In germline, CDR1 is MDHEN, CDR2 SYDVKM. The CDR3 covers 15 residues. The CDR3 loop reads CASSLISGRAYEQYF. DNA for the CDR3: TGTGCCAGCAGTTTAATTAGCGGGAGGGCCTACGAGCAGTACTTC.

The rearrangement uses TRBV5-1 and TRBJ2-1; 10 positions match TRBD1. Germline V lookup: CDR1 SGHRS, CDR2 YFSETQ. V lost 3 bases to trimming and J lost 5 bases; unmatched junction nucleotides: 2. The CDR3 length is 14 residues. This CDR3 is CASSYGTGDNEQFF. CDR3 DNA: TGCGCCAGCAGCTACGGGACAGGGGACAATGAGCAGTTCTTC. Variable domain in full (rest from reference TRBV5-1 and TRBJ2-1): KAGVTQTPRYLIKTRGQQVTLSCSPISGHRSVSWYQQTPGQGLQFLFEYFSETQRNKGNFPGRFSGRQFSNSRSEMNVSTLELGDSALYLCASSYGTGDNEQFFGPGTRLTVL.

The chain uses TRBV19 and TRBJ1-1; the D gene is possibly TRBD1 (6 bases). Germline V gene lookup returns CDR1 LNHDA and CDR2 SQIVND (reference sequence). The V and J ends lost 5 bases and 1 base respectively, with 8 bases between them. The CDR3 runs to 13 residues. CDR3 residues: CASSGQPNTEAFF. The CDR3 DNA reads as TGTGCCAGTAGTGGACAGCCGAACACTGAAGCTTTCTTT.

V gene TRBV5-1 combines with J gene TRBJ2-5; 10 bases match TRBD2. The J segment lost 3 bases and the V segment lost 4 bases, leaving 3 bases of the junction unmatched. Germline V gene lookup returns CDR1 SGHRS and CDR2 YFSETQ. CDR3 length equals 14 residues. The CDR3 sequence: CASSTSGAKETQYF. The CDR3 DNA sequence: TGCGCCAGCAGCACTAGCGGGGCGAAAGAGACCCAGTACTTC.

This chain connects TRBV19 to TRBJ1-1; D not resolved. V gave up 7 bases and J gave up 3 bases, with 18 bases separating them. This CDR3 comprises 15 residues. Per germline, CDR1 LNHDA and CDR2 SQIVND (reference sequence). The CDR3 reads CASTPTWAGDTEAFF. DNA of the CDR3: TGTGCCAGTACCCCGACCTGGGCAGGCGACACTGAAGCTTTCTTT. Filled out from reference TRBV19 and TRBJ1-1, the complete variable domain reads DGGITQSPKYLFRKEGQNVTLSCEQNLNHDAMYWYRQDPGQGLRLIYYSQIVNDFQKGDIAEGYSVSREKKESFPLTVTSAQKNPTAFYLCASTPTWAGDTEAFFGQGTRLTVV.

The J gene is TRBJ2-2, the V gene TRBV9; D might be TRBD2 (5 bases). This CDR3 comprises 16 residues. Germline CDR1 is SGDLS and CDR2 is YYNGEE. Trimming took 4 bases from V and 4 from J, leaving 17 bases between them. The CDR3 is CASSSSSLEGTGELFF. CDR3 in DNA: TGTGCCAGCAGCTCTAGCAGCCTAGAGGGCACCGGGGAGCTGTTTTTT.

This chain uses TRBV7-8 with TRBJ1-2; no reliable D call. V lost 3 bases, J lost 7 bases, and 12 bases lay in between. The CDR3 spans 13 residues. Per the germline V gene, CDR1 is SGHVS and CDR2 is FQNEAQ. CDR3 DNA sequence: TGTGCCAGCAGCTTTTCGATCGGGAGTGGCTACACCTTC. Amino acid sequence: CASSFSIGSGYTF.

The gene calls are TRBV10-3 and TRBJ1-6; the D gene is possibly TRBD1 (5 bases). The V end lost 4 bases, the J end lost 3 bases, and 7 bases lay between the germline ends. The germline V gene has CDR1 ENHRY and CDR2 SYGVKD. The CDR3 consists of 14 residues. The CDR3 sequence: CAISAGGYNSPLHF. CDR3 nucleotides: TGTGCCATCAGTGCGGGGGGCTATAATTCACCCCTCCACTTT.

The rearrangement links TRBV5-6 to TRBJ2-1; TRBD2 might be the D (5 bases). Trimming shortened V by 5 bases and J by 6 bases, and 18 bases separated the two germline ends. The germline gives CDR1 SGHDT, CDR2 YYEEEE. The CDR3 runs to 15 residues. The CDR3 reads CASRGNGETSNEQFF. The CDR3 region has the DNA TGTGCCAGCAGGGGAAATGGGGAGACGAGCAATGAGCAGTTCTTC. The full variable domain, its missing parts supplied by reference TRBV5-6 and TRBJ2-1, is DAGVTQSPTHLIKTRGQQVTLRCSPKSGHDTVSWYQQALGQGPQFIFQYYEEEERQRGNFPDRFSGHQFPNYSSELNVNALLLGDSALYLCASRGNGETSNEQFFGPGTRLTVL.

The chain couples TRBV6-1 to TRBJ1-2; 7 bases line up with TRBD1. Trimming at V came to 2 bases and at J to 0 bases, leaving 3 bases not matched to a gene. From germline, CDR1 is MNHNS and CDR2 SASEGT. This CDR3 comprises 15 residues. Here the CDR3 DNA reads TGTGCCAGCAGTGAATGGGACAGAACTAACTATGGCTACACCTTC. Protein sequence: CASSEWDRTNYGYTF.

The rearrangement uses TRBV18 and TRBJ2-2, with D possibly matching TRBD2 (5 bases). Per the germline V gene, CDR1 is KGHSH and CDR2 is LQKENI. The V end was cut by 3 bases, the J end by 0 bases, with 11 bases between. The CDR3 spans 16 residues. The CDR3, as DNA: TGTGCCAGCTCACCTTTTAGCGTAACGAACACCGGGGAGCTGTTTTTT. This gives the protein CASSPFSVTNTGELFF.

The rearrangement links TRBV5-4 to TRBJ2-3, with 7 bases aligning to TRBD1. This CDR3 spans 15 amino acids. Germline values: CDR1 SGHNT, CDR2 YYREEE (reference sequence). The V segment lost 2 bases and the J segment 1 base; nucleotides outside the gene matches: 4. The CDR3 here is CASSLRGPGTDTQYF. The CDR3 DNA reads TGTGCCAGCAGCTTAAGGGGGCCGGGCACAGATACGCAGTATTTT. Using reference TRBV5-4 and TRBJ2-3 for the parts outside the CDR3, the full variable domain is ETGVTQSPTHLIKTRGQQVTLRCSSQSGHNTVSWYQQALGQGPQFIFQYYREEENGRGNFPPRFSGLQFPNYSSELNVNALELDDSALYLCASSLRGPGTDTQYFGPGTRLTVL.

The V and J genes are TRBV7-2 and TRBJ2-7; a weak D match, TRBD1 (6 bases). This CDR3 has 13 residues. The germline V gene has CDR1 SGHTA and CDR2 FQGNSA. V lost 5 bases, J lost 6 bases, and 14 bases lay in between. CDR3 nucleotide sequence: TGTGCCAGCAGCCCGCGGACAGTTTCCGAGCAGTACTTC. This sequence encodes CASSPRTVSEQYF.

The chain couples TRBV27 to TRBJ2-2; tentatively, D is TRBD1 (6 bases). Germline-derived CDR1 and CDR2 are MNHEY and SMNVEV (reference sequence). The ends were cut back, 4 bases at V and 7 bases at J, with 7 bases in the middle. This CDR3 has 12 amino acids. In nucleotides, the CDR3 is TGTGCCAGCAGTTCACAGGGCGGGGAGCTGTTTTTT. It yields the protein CASSSQGGELFF.

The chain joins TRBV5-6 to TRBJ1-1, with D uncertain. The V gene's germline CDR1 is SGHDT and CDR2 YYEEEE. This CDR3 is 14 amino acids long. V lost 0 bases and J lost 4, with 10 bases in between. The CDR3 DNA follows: TGTGCCAGCAGCTTGGTGGCAGACTCCACTGAAGCTTTCTTT. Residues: CASSLVADSTEAFF. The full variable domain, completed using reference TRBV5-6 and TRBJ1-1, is DAGVTQSPTHLIKTRGQQVTLRCSPKSGHDTVSWYQQALGQGPQFIFQYYEEEERQRGNFPDRFSGHQFPNYSSELNVNALLLGDSALYLCASSLVADSTEAFFGQGTRLTVV.

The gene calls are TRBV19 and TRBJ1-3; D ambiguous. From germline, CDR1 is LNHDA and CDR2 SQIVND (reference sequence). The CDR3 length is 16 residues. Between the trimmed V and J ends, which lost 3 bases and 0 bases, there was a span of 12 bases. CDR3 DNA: TGTGCCAGTAGTATGGTTGCGGGGAGCTCTGGAAACACCATATATTTT. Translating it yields CASSMVAGSSGNTIYF.

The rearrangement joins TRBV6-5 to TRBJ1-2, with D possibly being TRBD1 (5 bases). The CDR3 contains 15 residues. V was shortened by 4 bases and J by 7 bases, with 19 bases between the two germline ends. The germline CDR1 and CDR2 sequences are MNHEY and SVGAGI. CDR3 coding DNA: TGTGCCAGCAGTTGGGGAGGGGCCAGCGCAGGTGGCTACACCTTC. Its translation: CASSWGGASAGGYTF.

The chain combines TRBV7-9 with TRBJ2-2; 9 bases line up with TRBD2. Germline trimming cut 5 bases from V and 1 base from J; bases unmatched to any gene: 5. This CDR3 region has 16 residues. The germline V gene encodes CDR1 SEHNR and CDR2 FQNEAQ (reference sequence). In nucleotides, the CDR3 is TGTGCCAGCAGCCGAATGACTAGCGGGAACACCGGGGAGCTGTTTTTT. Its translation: CASSRMTSGNTGELFF.

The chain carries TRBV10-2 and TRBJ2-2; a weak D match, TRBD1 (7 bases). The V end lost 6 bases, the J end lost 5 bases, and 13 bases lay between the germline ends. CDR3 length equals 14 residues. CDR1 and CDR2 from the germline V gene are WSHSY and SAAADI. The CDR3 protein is CASSGTAGTGELFF. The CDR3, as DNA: TGCGCCAGCAGCGGGACAGCGGGTACCGGGGAGCTGTTTTTT.

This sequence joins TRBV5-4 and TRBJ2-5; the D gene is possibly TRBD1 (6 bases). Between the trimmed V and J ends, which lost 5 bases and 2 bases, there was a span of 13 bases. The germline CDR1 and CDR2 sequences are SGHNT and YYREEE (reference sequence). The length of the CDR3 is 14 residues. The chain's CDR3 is CASRSGTNQETQYF. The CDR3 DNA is TGTGCCAGCAGATCCGGGACAAATCAAGAGACCCAGTACTTC.

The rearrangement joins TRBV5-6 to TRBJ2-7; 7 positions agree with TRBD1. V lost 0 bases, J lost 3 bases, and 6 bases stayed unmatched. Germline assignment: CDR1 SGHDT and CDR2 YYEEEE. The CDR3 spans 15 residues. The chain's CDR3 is CASSLVGTEIYEQYF. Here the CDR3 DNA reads TGTGCCAGCAGCTTGGTCGGGACAGAGATCTACGAGCAGTACTTC.

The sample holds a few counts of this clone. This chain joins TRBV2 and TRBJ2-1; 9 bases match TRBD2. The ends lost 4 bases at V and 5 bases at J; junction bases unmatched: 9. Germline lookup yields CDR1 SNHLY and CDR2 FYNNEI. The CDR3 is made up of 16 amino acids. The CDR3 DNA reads TGTGCCAGCAGTGTGGCTAGCGGGGTAGGGCACAATGAGCAGTTCTTC. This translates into CASSVASGVGHNEQFF. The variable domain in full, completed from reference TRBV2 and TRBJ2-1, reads EPEVTQTPSHQVTQMGQEVILRCVPISNHLYFYWYRQILGQKVEFLVSFYNNEISEKSEIFDDQFSVERPDGSNFTLKIRSTKLEDSAMYFCASSVASGVGHNEQFFGPGTRLTVL.